This TCR beta chain was recovered during a study of T cells in Graves' hyperthyroidism and ophthalmopathy. Diagnostic decisions used clinical symptoms, serum thyroxine and TRAb, thyroid ultrasound and orbital computed tomography. Sampled blood dates from first hyperthyroidism diagnosis, and it precedes any ophthalmopathy symptoms. The V end was cut by 5 bases, the J end by 0 bases, with 6 bases between. This CDR3 spans 13 amino acids. Germline V gives CDR1 LGHNT, CDR2 FRNRAP. It was RNA transcripts that yielded the amplified TCR beta CDR3 regions. TCR CDR3 regions were first amplified by RT-PCR with HTBI primers. A single record per CDR3 protein comes from TCRdb applying MiXCR to the multiplex PCR reads. The sample lists fewer than 400,000 distinct CDR3 sequences; 15% to 17% were seen once.

The sequence was collected from a woman in her late teens or twenties with Graves' hyperthyroidism that later progressed to Graves' ophthalmopathy. The chain links TRBV12-5 to TRBJ2-3; D is undetermined. The specimen was blood. CDR3 coding DNA: TGTGCTAGTGGTCTCCCAAGCACAGATACGCAGTATTTT. Translating it yields CASGLPSTDTQYF.